The 30 T cell receptor beta chains below all came from one sample that was sequenced in a study of blood T cell repertoires in COVID-19. Profiling relied on immunoSEQ multiplex PCR, and the TCRdb table lists in-frame clones only, not all of them. The table includes 200,000 to 300,000 clones, around 84% detected once. Sequences were obtained from PBMCs or T cells enriched from blood (not recorded which). These receptors were collected from a man aged 35 to 55 who had recovered from COVID-19.

The CDR3 reads CASSEYLAGGETQYF. The CDR3 DNA follows: TGTGCCAGCAGTGAATACCTAGCGGGAGGGGAGACCCAGTACTTC. This rearrangement joins TRBV27 to TRBJ2-5; TRBD2 agrees at 12 bases. V lost 5 bases, J lost 5 bases, and 6 bases stayed unmatched. The CDR3 contains 15 residues. In germline, CDR1 is MNHEY, CDR2 SMNVEV (reference sequence).

The chain recombines TRBV19 with TRBJ1-6; 7 positions match TRBD1. Germline-derived CDR1 and CDR2 are LNHDA and SQIVND (reference sequence). With V trimmed by 5 bases and J by 7 bases, 11 bases remained unmatched. CDR3 length equals 16 residues. The CDR3: CASSPWDSSRNSPLHF. CDR3 bases: TGTGCCAGTAGTCCCTGGGACAGTTCGAGAAATTCACCCCTCCACTTT.

The J gene is TRBJ2-1, the V gene TRBV27; TRBD2 might be the D (5 bases). Trimming removed 5 bases from V and 9 bases from J, with 11 bases in between. The germline V gene has CDR1 MNHEY and CDR2 SMNVEV (reference sequence). The CDR3 has 12 amino acids. The CDR3: CASSGREGEQFF. The CDR3 region has the DNA TGTGCCAGCAGTGGCCGGGAAGGTGAGCAGTTCTTC.

This chain joins TRBV2 and TRBJ2-1, with TRBD2 identical over 15 bases. The CDR3 is 20 amino acids. CDR1 is SNHLY, CDR2 FYNNEI, per germline. J gave up 4 bases and V 5 bases, and 15 bases lay outside the gene matches. CDR3 protein: CASSRNPGLAGGRPYNEQFF. The CDR3 coding sequence is TGTGCCAGCAGTCGAAACCCGGGACTAGCGGGGGGCCGACCGTACAATGAGCAGTTCTTC. Full variable domain (rest looked up from reference TRBV2 and TRBJ2-1): EPEVTQTPSHQVTQMGQEVILRCVPISNHLYFYWYRQILGQKVEFLVSFYNNEISEKSEIFDDQFSVERPDGSNFTLKIRSTKLEDSAMYFCASSRNPGLAGGRPYNEQFFGPGTRLTVL.

The V gene is TRBV19, the J gene TRBJ2-5; 12 bases line up with TRBD2. V trimming: 3 bases; J trimming: 2 bases; junction bases outside the gene matches: 13. Per germline, CDR1 LNHDA and CDR2 SQIVND (reference sequence). The CDR3 is made up of 19 amino acids. This CDR3 is CASSIGLAGGPITQETQYF. The CDR3 DNA sequence: TGTGCCAGTAGTATCGGGCTAGCGGGGGGGCCGATCACACAAGAGACCCAGTACTTC.

This CDR3 is CASSERDNTEAFF. The CDR3, as DNA: TGTGCCAGCAGTGAGCGGGACAACACTGAAGCTTTCTTT. V usage is TRBV6-4 and J usage is TRBJ1-1; possibly TRBD1 for D (5 bases). The CDR3 totals 13 residues. V lost 3 bases and J lost 2, with 7 bases in between. In germline, CDR1 is MRHNA, CDR2 SNTAGT.

In DNA, the CDR3 is TGTGCCAGCAGCTACGGGACTGACCCGCTCTATGGCTACACCTTC. Translating gives CASSYGTDPLYGYTF. This chain links TRBV11-3 with TRBJ1-2; TRBD1 might be the D (5 bases). CDR1 is SGHNT, CDR2 YENEEA, per germline. The V gene lost 4 bases and the J gene lost 4 bases, with 16 bases spanning the gap. The CDR3 totals 15 residues.

The rearrangement joins TRBV18 to TRBJ2-1, with D possibly TRBD1 on 6 matching bases. Trimming cost V 2 bases and J 8 bases, with 10 bases left between them. CDR1 and CDR2 from the germline V gene are KGHSH and LQKENI. This CDR3 comprises 13 residues. CDR3 protein: CASSPGGGDEQFF. CDR3 DNA: TGTGCCAGCTCACCAGGGGGCGGCGATGAGCAGTTCTTC.

This CDR3 reads CATSRDRTGAYEQYF. The DNA for the CDR3 is TGTGCCACCAGCAGAGACAGGACAGGGGCCTACGAGCAGTACTTC. This sequence joins TRBV15 and TRBJ2-7, with TRBD1 matching 9 bases. In germline, CDR1 is LNHNV, CDR2 YYDKDF (reference sequence). The CDR3 has 15 amino acids. Trimming took 0 bases from V and 2 from J; bases not matched to a gene: 2.

The chain is built from TRBV3-1 (or the pseudogene TRBV3-2) and TRBJ1-2, with D perhaps TRBD1 (5 bases). Germline CDR1 and CDR2: LGHDT and YNNKEL (reference sequence). The CDR3 spans 17 residues. Trimming left V 6 bases short and J 2 bases short, with 22 bases between. The CDR3 bases are TGTGCCAGCAGTTCCTTGGGGAGGGGCGAGGGAAACTATGGCTACACCTTC. Protein: CASSSLGRGEGNYGYTF.

This chain links TRBV5-4 with TRBJ2-7, with D tentatively TRBD1 (6 bases). The germline gives CDR1 SGHNT, CDR2 YYREEE (reference sequence). V was shortened by 3 bases and J by 7 bases, with 11 bases between the two germline ends. This CDR3 has 12 amino acids. The CDR3 DNA follows: TGTGCCAGCAGCTCCCCCGGGACAGAGCAGTACTTC. Its translation is CASSSPGTEQYF.

V is TRBV7-8 and J is TRBJ1-2, with TRBD1 as a possible D gene (6 bases). Germline V gives CDR1 SGHVS, CDR2 FQNEAQ. CDR3 size: 15 residues. Trimming left V 5 bases short and J 7 bases short, with 20 bases between. CDR3 bases: TGTGCCAGCAGCGTTGTAACAGGGCCCGTGGCTGGCTACACCTTC. The encoded protein is CASSVVTGPVAGYTF.

The V call is TRBV25-1, the J call TRBJ1-2, with TRBD1 matching over 7 bases. The CDR3 covers 15 residues. V shed 3 bases, J shed 3 bases, and the junction held 7 bases outside the gene matches. Germline-derived CDR1 and CDR2 are MGHDK and SYGVNS. CDR3 protein: CASSEGRGHDYGYTF. The CDR3 coding sequence is TGTGCCAGCAGTGAGGGTAGGGGGCATGACTATGGCTACACCTTC.

The chain has TRBV21-1 and TRBJ2-7; TRBD1 is the table's D call, not checked against the DNA. TRBV21-1 has pseudogene status. CDR3 size: 14 residues. The CDR3 protein is CASPPGQGDHEQYF. In DNA, the CDR3 is TGTGCCAGTCCCCCGGGACAGGGGGACCACGAGCAGTACTTC.

The chain joins TRBV6-5 to TRBJ1-1; 9 bases are a match to TRBD1. Per germline, CDR1 MNHEY and CDR2 SVGAGI. The CDR3 is 15 amino acids. The V and J ends lost 2 bases and 4 bases, in that order; junction bases with no gene match: 5. CDR3 coding DNA: TGTGCCAGCAGTTACCACAGGGGGCGAGGCACTGAAGCTTTCTTT. This sequence encodes CASSYHRGRGTEAFF.

The chain has TRBV2 and TRBJ2-2; TRBD2 agrees at 7 bases. The CDR3 contains 15 residues. V lost 7 bases and J lost 1; bases outside the gene matches: 6. Looked up from germline, CDR1 is SNHLY and CDR2 is FYNNEI. The CDR3 nucleotides read TGTGCCAGCAAAGTCGAGCGGGGGAACACCGGGGAGCTGTTTTTT. Residues: CASKVERGNTGELFF.

The rearrangement joins TRBV5-6 to TRBJ2-5, with 9 bases identical to TRBD1. Germline CDR1 reads SGHDT; CDR2 reads YYEEEE. The CDR3 contains 16 residues. J was trimmed by 4 bases and V by 1 base; bases with no gene match: 8. This CDR3 reads CASSLRGGQGGETQYF. CDR3 nucleotide sequence: TGTGCCAGCAGCTTGCGAGGGGGACAGGGAGGAGAGACCCAGTACTTC.

This sequence joins TRBV6-2 or TRBV6-3 and TRBJ2-3; 7 bases map to TRBD2. The V and J ends lost 0 bases and 8 bases, in that order; junction bases with no gene match: 2. The CDR3 extends over 13 amino acids. CDR1 and CDR2 from the germline V gene are MNHEY and SVGEGT. This CDR3 reads CASSYSGRGTQYF. The DNA of the CDR3 is TGTGCCAGCAGTTACTCAGGGAGGGGTACGCAGTATTTT.

The CDR3 here is CASSLTGNEKLFF. The DNA for the CDR3 is TGTGCCAGCAGCTTAACGGGGAACGAAAAACTGTTTTTT. The chain couples TRBV7-2 to TRBJ1-4; D uncertain. The germline V gene encodes CDR1 SGHTA and CDR2 FQGNSA. V lost 2 bases and J 8 bases, leaving 9 bases between the germline ends. This CDR3 has 13 residues.

V usage is TRBV5-1 and J usage is TRBJ2-4, with TRBD1 as a possible D gene (6 bases). The CDR3 totals 15 residues. CDR1 and CDR2 from the germline V gene are SGHRS and YFSETQ. Trimming took off 0 bases at V and 7 bases at J, with 14 bases between the two ends. This CDR3 reads CASSLEGDFRNIQYF. The CDR3 coding sequence is TGCGCCAGCAGCTTGGAGGGGGATTTCCGGAACATTCAGTACTTC. Based on the CDR3 plus reference TRBV5-1 and TRBJ2-4, the full variable domain is KAGVTQTPRYLIKTRGQQVTLSCSPISGHRSVSWYQQTPGQGLQFLFEYFSETQRNKGNFPGRFSGRQFSNSRSEMNVSTLELGDSALYLCASSLEGDFRNIQYFGAGTRLSVL.

The rearrangement uses TRBV4-1 and TRBJ1-6; 10 bases line up with TRBD1. This CDR3 contains 17 residues. V lost 3 bases to trimming and J lost 10 bases; unmatched junction nucleotides: 12. The germline V gene has CDR1 MGHRA and CDR2 YSYEKL. CDR3 in DNA: TGCGCCAGCAGCCAGGGTCCGCTCGGACAGGGGGGATCACCCCTCCACTTT. Translated: CASSQGPLGQGGSPLHF.

The V call is TRBV11-2, the J call TRBJ2-7, with D possibly being TRBD1 (6 bases). V lost 6 bases and J 5 bases, leaving 17 bases between the germline ends. This CDR3 region has 14 residues. Looked up from germline, CDR1 is SGHAT and CDR2 is FQNNGV. The DNA of the CDR3 is TGTGCCAGCAGTTTATCACGACAGGTCGACGAGCAGTACTTC. Translation gives CASSLSRQVDEQYF. The variable domain in full, with the rest retrieved from reference TRBV11-2 and TRBJ2-7, is EAGVAQSPRYKIIEKRQSVAFWCNPISGHATLYWYQQILGQGPKLLIQFQNNGVVDDSQLPKDRFSAERLKGVDSTLKIQPAKLEDSAVYLCASSLSRQVDEQYFGPGTRLTVT.

The gene calls are TRBV1 and TRBJ2-7; the table's TRBD2 call for D was not verified on the DNA. TRBV1 is flagged as a pseudogene. The CDR3 runs 18 residues. As DNA, the CDR3 is TGCACCAGCAGCCAAGAATGCCTAGCGGGAGGGAACTCCTACGAGCAGTACTTC. Translation gives CTSSQECLAGGNSYEQYF.

The chain employs TRBV30 and TRBJ2-1, with a tentative D call TRBD2 (5 bases). Germline lookup yields CDR1 GTSNPN and CDR2 SVGIG (reference sequence). V lost 5 bases to trimming and J lost 4 bases, with 9 bases between them. The CDR3 spans 12 residues. CDR3 in amino acids: CAWERGYNEQFF. The CDR3 DNA reads as TGTGCCTGGGAACGGGGATACAATGAGCAGTTCTTC. The full variable domain, completed using reference TRBV30 and TRBJ2-1, is SQTIHQWPATLVQPVGSPLSLECTVEGTSNPNLYWYRQAAGRGLQLLFYSVGIGQISSEVPQNLSASRPQDRQFILSSKKLLLSDSGFYLCAWERGYNEQFFGPGTRLTVL.

The chain carries TRBV5-4 and TRBJ1-1; 9 positions agree with TRBD1. This CDR3 comprises 17 residues. In germline, CDR1 is SGHNT, CDR2 YYREEE (reference sequence). The junction had 14 bases not matched to a gene; V was cut back by 3 bases and J by 5 bases. DNA of the CDR3: TGTGCCAGCAGCTATCCGGGACAGGGATTTCAGGGGACTGAAGCTTTCTTT. It yields the protein CASSYPGQGFQGTEAFF.

The chain is built from TRBV30 and TRBJ2-1, with a possible D match to TRBD2 (5 bases). Germline CDR1 and CDR2: GTSNPN and SVGIG (reference sequence). This CDR3 has 13 residues. V was shortened by 8 bases and J by 10 bases, with 21 bases between the two germline ends. The CDR3 is CARTLAIFGEQFF. CDR3 coding DNA: TGTGCCCGGACTCTAGCCATTTTCGGGGAGCAGTTCTTC. Based on the CDR3 plus reference TRBV30 and TRBJ2-1, the full variable domain is SQTIHQWPATLVQPVGSPLSLECTVEGTSNPNLYWYRQAAGRGLQLLFYSVGIGQISSEVPQNLSASRPQDRQFILSSKKLLLSDSGFYLCARTLAIFGEQFFGPGTRLTVL.

This clone has a handful of counts. V and J are TRBV28 and TRBJ1-2; no firm D call. In germline, CDR1 is MDHEN, CDR2 SYDVKM. This CDR3 comprises 13 residues. With 4 bases removed from V and 1 base from J, the gap between germline ends came to 7 bases. The DNA of the CDR3 is TGTGCCAGCAGTTACACCGTTAACTATGGCTACACCTTC. It yields the protein CASSYTVNYGYTF.

This clone was seen a single time. The chain couples TRBV2 to TRBJ1-5, with 7 bases identical to TRBD1. Germline assignment: CDR1 SNHLY and CDR2 FYNNEI. V lost 4 bases and J lost 3; bases outside the gene matches: 12. The CDR3 has 17 amino acids. The CDR3 DNA reads TGTGCCAGCAGTGTCGAATCCGGGACAGCCAACAATCAGCCCCAGCATTTT. Translating gives CASSVESGTANNQPQHF.

This sequence joins TRBV7-6 and TRBJ2-2; 7 bases are a match to TRBD2. The CDR3 contains 16 residues. Per the germline V gene, CDR1 is SGHVS and CDR2 is FNYEAQ. The V and J ends lost 6 bases and 7 bases, in that order; junction bases with no gene match: 14. The DNA of the CDR3 is TGTGCCAGCAGTTGGCCCAGGGCGGGAGACCACGGGGAGCTGTTTTTT. As protein: CASSWPRAGDHGELFF. Based on the CDR3 plus reference TRBV7-6 and TRBJ2-2, the full variable domain is GAGVSQSPRYKVTKRGQDVALRCDPISGHVSLYWYRQALGQGPEFLTYFNYEAQQDKSGLPNDRFSAERPEGSISTLTIQRTEQRDSAMYRCASSWPRAGDHGELFFGEGSRLTVL.

This clone was recorded a few times. The chain recombines TRBV19 with TRBJ1-1, with 7 bases fitting TRBD1. V lost 6 bases to trimming and J lost 12 bases; unmatched junction nucleotides: 13. From germline, CDR1 is LNHDA and CDR2 SQIVND (reference sequence). The CDR3 has 13 amino acids. This chain's CDR3 is CASSSTGRAWTFF. CDR3 DNA sequence: TGTGCCAGTAGCTCGACAGGGCGGGCTTGGACTTTCTTT.